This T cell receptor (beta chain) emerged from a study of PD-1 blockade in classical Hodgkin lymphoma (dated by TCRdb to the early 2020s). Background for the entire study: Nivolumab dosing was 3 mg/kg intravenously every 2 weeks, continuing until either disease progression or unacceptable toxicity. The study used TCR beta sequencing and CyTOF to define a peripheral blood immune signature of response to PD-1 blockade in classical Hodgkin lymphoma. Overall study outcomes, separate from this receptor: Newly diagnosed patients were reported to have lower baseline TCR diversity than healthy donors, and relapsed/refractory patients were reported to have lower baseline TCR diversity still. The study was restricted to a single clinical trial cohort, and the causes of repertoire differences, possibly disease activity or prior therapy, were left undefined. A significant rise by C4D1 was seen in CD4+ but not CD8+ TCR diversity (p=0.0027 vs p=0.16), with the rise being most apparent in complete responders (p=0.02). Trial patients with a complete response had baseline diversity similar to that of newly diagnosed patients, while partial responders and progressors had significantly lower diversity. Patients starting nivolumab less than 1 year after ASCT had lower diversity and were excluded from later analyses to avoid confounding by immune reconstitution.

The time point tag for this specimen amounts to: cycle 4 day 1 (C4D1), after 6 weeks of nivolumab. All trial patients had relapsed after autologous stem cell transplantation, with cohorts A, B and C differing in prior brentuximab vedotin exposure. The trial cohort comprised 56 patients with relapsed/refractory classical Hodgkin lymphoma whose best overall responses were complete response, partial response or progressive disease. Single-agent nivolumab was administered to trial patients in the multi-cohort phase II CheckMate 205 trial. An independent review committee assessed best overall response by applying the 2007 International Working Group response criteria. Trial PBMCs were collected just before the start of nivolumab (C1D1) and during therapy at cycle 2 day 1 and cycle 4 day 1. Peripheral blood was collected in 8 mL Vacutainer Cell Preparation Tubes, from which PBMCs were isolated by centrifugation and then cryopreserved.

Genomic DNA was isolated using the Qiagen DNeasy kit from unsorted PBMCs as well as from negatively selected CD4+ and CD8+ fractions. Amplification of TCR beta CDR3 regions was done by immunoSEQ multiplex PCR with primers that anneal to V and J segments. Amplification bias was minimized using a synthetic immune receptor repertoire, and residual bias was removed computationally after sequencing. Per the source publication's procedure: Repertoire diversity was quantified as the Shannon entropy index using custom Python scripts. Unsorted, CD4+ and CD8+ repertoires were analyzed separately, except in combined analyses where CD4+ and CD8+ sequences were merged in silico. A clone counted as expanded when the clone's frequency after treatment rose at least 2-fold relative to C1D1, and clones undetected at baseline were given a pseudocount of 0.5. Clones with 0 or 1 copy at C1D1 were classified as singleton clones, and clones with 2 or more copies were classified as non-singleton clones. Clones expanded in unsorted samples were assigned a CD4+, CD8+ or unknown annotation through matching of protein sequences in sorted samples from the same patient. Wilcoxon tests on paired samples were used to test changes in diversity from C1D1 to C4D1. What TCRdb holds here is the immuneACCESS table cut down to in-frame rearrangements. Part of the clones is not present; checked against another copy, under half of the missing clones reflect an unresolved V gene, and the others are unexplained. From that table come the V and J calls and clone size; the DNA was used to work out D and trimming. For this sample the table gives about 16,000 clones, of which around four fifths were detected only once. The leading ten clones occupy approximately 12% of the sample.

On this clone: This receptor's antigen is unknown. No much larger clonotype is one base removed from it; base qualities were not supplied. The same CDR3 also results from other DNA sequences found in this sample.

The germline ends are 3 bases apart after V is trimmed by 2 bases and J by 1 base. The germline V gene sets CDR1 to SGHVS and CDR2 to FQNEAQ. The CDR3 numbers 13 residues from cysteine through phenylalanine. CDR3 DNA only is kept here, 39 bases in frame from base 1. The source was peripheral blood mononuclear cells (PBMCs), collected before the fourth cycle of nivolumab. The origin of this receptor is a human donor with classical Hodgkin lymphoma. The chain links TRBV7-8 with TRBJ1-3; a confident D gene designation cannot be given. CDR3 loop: CASSLNSGNTIYF. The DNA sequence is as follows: TGTGCCAGCAGCTTAAATTCTGGAAACACCATATATTTT.